This TCR beta chain was observed in a study of blood T cell repertoires in COVID-19. Study-wide context: The United States, Italy and Spain provided the acute and convalescent COVID-19 samples. T cells, B-cell-depleted T cells, or PBMCs supplied cDNA or gDNA.

CDR1 is SGDLS, CDR2 YYNGEE, per germline. V dropped 4 bases and J dropped 13 bases, with 14 bases sitting between them. The CDR3 contains 12 residues. Original processing notes: By means of reference gene primer amplification, nucleated cell counts were estimated. Data came from immunoSEQ multiplex PCR; TCRdb stores just in-frame clones and leaves some out. The V and J calls and clone size were taken over from that table, and D and trimming were inferred from the DNA. The sample shows about 150,000 clones, approximately 82% of them seen only once. Sequencing was performed on peripheral blood. The rearrangement links TRBV9 to TRBJ1-4; D is unclear. This sequence originates from a human donor with acute or convalescent COVID-19. The donor label of this sample is uncertain. CDR3 residues: CASSYQGGILFF. The DNA of the CDR3 is TGTGCCAGCAGCTATCAAGGAGGTATACTGTTTTTT.